This TCR beta chain came from a study of cytomegalovirus exposure and HLA in healthy donors. At the level of the study: Among about 190 million T cells, an earlier analysis found 90 million to 130 million unique TCR beta sequences.

Study outcomes and limitations: Versus the approximately 720-donor mean, an Asian-associated ancestry cluster reportedly showed fewer N-insertions in a later analysis. Most of the TCR beta V segments (in an earlier analysis) were productive either about 87% or about 30% of the time. The investigators catalogued 150 or so TCR beta chains as cytomegalovirus-associated.

PCR was performed using 60 Vbeta and 13 Jbeta primers. Produced via immunoSEQ multiplex PCR; TCRdb's table is partial and in-frame only. The data show some 130,000 clones, 75% to 90% seen once. This CDR3 is 15 amino acids long. After removal of 2 bases from V and 5 bases from J, the junction contained 4 bases not matched to a gene. Germline V gene sequence: CDR1 MDHEN, CDR2 SYDVKM. To note about this clone: Its specificity is unknown.

The genes are TRBV28 and TRBJ2-2; TRBD1 matches at 8 bases. This receptor was identified in a woman in her twenties or thirties in good health and CMV-seropositive. The sample was PBMCs. This CDR3 reads CASSLGDRWTGELFF. The CDR3 nucleotides read TGTGCCAGCAGTTTAGGGGACAGGTGGACCGGGGAGCTGTTTTTT.